A single sample is the source of the 27 T cell receptor beta chains below, sequenced in a study of monozygotic twins with inflammatory bowel disease. TCRdb reprocessed the 5' RACE reads and stores each CDR3 protein as one record, lacking DNA. The sample is made up of 200,000 to 250,000 distinct CDR3 sequences, and the top ten hold roughly 1.7% of it. Sequenced input: blood. These receptors originate from a human donor with ulcerative colitis or Crohn's disease, or a healthy co-twin of an affected twin (not recorded which).

This chain joins TRBV20-1 and TRBJ2-3. CDR3 length: 13 amino acids. The germline V gene encodes CDR1 DFQATT and CDR2 SNEGSKA (reference sequence). CDR3 loop: CSARITSTDTQYF.

The chain employs TRBV6-1 and TRBJ2-3. This CDR3 region has 16 residues. Germline loops: CDR1 MNHNS, CDR2 SASEGT. The CDR3 sequence is CASSEYNLGGTDTQYF.

The chain joins TRBV5-1 to TRBJ2-3; TCRdb lists TRBD2, though no DNA is available to test this call. Germline V gives CDR1 SGHRS, CDR2 YFSETQ. The CDR3 sequence is 16 residues long. The CDR3 reads CASSLAAVHGTDTQYF.

The genes are TRBV5-1 and TRBJ1-1. The germline CDR1 and CDR2 sequences are SGHRS and YFSETQ. This CDR3 contains 14 residues. CDR3 sequence: CASSLPTANTEAFF.

This chain links TRBV5-1 with TRBJ2-4; with no DNA, the TCRdb D assignment of TRBD1 cannot be verified. The CDR3 totals 14 residues. Germline lookup yields CDR1 SGHRS and CDR2 YFSETQ. CDR3 amino acids: CASSRSAPMGIQYF.

The CDR3 protein is CASSLETGGVPDTQYF. J is TRBJ2-3 and V is TRBV7-9; TCRdb names TRBD1, which stays unverified in the absence of DNA. The CDR3 contains 16 residues. Germline CDR1 and CDR2: SEHNR and FQNEAQ (reference sequence).

The chain links TRBV4-1 to TRBJ2-4. CDR1 is MGHRA and CDR2 is YSYEKL in the germline V gene. The CDR3 length is 17 residues. The CDR3 protein is CASSQDRTELAKNIQCF.

The chain has TRBV7-2 and TRBJ2-7. The CDR3 extends over 13 amino acids. CDR1 SGHTA and CDR2 FQGNSA come from the germline V gene. CDR3 loop: CASSPYTAYEQYF.

The V gene is TRBV20-1, the J gene TRBJ1-1; lacking DNA, the TRBD1 call made by TCRdb goes unchecked. Germline V gene lookup returns CDR1 DFQATT and CDR2 SNEGSKA (reference sequence). This CDR3 is 13 amino acids long. The CDR3 protein is CSARPNWNTEAFF.

The chain recombines TRBV7-2 with TRBJ2-5. There are 12 residues in the CDR3. Germline V gene sequence: CDR1 SGHTA, CDR2 FQGNSA. The CDR3 spells CASSLVVETQYF.

V gene TRBV6-5 combines with J gene TRBJ1-1. This CDR3 contains 15 residues. Germline V lookup: CDR1 MNHEY, CDR2 SVGAGI. The CDR3 protein is CASSYSRTANTEAFF.

This chain links TRBV7-2 with TRBJ1-3. The germline CDR1 and CDR2 sequences are SGHTA and FQGNSA. The CDR3 is 15 amino acids. CDR3 residues: CASSSQLLSGNTIYF.

This chain joins TRBV5-1 and TRBJ2-7; TCRdb designates TRBD2, a call that cannot be tested without DNA. The CDR3 sequence is 13 residues long. Germline CDR1 is SGHRS and CDR2 is YFSETQ. CDR3 loop: CASSFSSGVEQYF.

This chain connects TRBV12-3 or TRBV12-4 to TRBJ2-7; TCRdb lists TRBD1, though no DNA is available to test this call. CDR3 length: 12 residues. CDR3: CASRTGGGEQYF.

The chain couples TRBV29-1 to TRBJ1-1; TCRdb returns TRBD1, unconfirmable since there is no DNA. The CDR3 runs to 12 residues. The germline CDR1 and CDR2 sequences are SQVTM and ANQGSEA. The CDR3 protein is CSEGTGYTEAFF.

This chain connects TRBV3-1 to TRBJ2-7; checking the TCRdb D call of TRBD1 is not possible without DNA. The CDR3 covers 15 residues. Germline CDR1 and CDR2: LGHDT and YNNKEL (reference sequence). This CDR3 is CASSQPEGGRYEQYF.

The genes are TRBV7-8 and TRBJ2-1; the D gene TCRdb calls, TRBD1, cannot be checked with no DNA. The germline V gene encodes CDR1 SGHVS and CDR2 FQNEAQ. The CDR3 is made up of 17 amino acids. CDR3 protein: CASSLFLGGGSGGEQFF.

The rearrangement uses TRBV12-3 or TRBV12-4 and TRBJ1-5; checking the TCRdb D call of TRBD1 is not possible without DNA. This CDR3 spans 14 amino acids. The chain's CDR3 is CASSFWGYNQPQHF.

The chain employs TRBV7-9 and TRBJ1-2; the D call from TCRdb, TRBD1, cannot be confirmed without DNA. This CDR3 is 14 amino acids long. CDR1 is SEHNR and CDR2 is FQNEAQ in the germline V gene (reference sequence). The CDR3 protein is CASSQGQGARGYTF.

The CDR3 protein is CSARGRHAYEQFF. This sequence joins TRBV20-1 and TRBJ2-1. This CDR3 is built from 13 residues. Germline V gene lookup returns CDR1 DFQATT and CDR2 SNEGSKA (reference sequence).

The rearrangement uses TRBV5-1 and TRBJ1-2. This CDR3 contains 17 residues. The germline CDR1 and CDR2 sequences are SGHRS and YFSETQ. The CDR3: CASSLDLGFGANYGYTF.

The chain has TRBV5-1 and TRBJ1-2; there is no DNA to check the TCRdb D call of TRBD1. The CDR3 consists of 17 residues. Germline CDR1 and CDR2: SGHRS and YFSETQ. The CDR3 sequence is CASSLNQQGAGYYGYTF.

V is TRBV3-1 and J is TRBJ1-1; lacking DNA, the TRBD1 call made by TCRdb goes unchecked. Germline V CDR1 and CDR2: LGHDT, YNNKEL (reference sequence). The CDR3 length is 17 residues. The CDR3 sequence is CASSRFRGPYLNTEAFF.

This rearrangement joins TRBV12-3 or TRBV12-4 to TRBJ2-1; checking the TCRdb D call of TRBD1 is not possible without DNA. The CDR3 covers 15 residues. The CDR3 sequence: CASSLVRGTYNEQFF.

The chain has TRBV20-1 and TRBJ2-7. The CDR3 sequence is 11 residues long. Germline loops: CDR1 DFQATT, CDR2 SNEGSKA (reference sequence). Here the CDR3 reads CSANPIDEQYF.

CDR3: CAISPGESGELFF. The rearrangement joins TRBV10-3 to TRBJ2-2; TCRdb's D call of TRBD1 is untestable without DNA. This CDR3 spans 13 amino acids. CDR1 is ENHRY and CDR2 is SYGVKD in the germline V gene.

The genes are TRBV20-1 and TRBJ1-5; the TCRdb call, TRBD1, lacks DNA for checking. CDR1 and CDR2 from the germline V gene are DFQATT and SNEGSKA (reference sequence). This CDR3 comprises 13 residues. The CDR3 is CSAPQGAEQPQHF.